Presented here are 22 T cell receptor beta chains from one specimen sequenced in a study of T cell responses to AZD1222 COVID-19 vaccine. The method was immunoSEQ multiplex PCR; TCRdb's version includes in-frame clones alone and lacks a portion of them. The repertoire includes about 150,000 clones, 90% of them detected once, and less than 1.6% sits in the top ten. Sequences were derived from peripheral blood, sampled 28 days after the second AZD1222 dose. These receptor sequences come from an adult who received the AZD1222 COVID-19 vaccine.

The chain links TRBV29-1 to TRBJ2-4, with 7 bases identical to TRBD1. V shed 7 bases and J 0 bases; nucleotides not matched to a gene: 6. Germline V lookup: CDR1 SQVTM, CDR2 ANQGSEA. This CDR3 contains 14 residues. The CDR3 here is CSAGDSLAKNIQYF. Written as DNA, the CDR3 is TGCAGCGCTGGGGACAGTTTAGCCAAAAACATTCAGTACTTC. Looking up the rest from reference TRBV29-1 and TRBJ2-4 gives the full variable domain: SAVISQKPSRDICQRGTSLTIQCQVDSQVTMMFWYRQQPGQSLTLIATANQGSEATYESGFVIDKFPISRPNLTFSTLTVSNMSPEDSSIYLCSAGDSLAKNIQYFGAGTRLSVL.

The chain uses TRBV14 and TRBJ1-1; tentatively, D is TRBD1 (5 bases). Germline V lookup: CDR1 SGHDN, CDR2 FVKESK. The CDR3 covers 14 residues. V lost 2 bases, J lost 0 bases, and 7 bases lay in between. The CDR3 reads CASSQFRVNTEAFF. In DNA, the CDR3 is TGTGCCAGCAGCCAATTCAGGGTGAACACTGAAGCTTTCTTT.

The chain uses TRBV9 and TRBJ2-1; TRBD2 matches at 11 bases. Per germline, CDR1 SGDLS and CDR2 YYNGEE. V gave up 0 bases and J gave up 1 base; unmatched junction bases: 3. The CDR3 loop spans 17 amino acids. The CDR3 coding sequence is TGTGCCAGCAGCGTAGTTAGCGGGAGGGGTTCCTACAATGAGCAGTTCTTC. It is translated as CASSVVSGRGSYNEQFF. The complete variable domain, with remaining parts taken from reference TRBV9 and TRBJ2-1, reads DSGVTQTPKHLITATGQRVTLRCSPRSGDLSVYWYQQSLDQGLQFLIQYYNGEERAKGNILERFSAQQFPDLHSELNLSSLELGDSALYFCASSVVSGRGSYNEQFFGPGTRLTVL.

The rearrangement uses TRBV7-2 and TRBJ2-2; possible D gene TRBD1, 6 bases. V was shortened by 5 bases and J by 1 base, with 11 bases between the two germline ends. The CDR3 extends over 15 amino acids. The V gene's germline CDR1 is SGHTA and CDR2 FQGNSA. In nucleotides, the CDR3 is TGTGCCAGCAGCCCCAGGGGCGGGAACACCGGGGAGCTGTTTTTT. Translation: CASSPRGGNTGELFF.

J is TRBJ2-5 and V is TRBV28; 11 bases fit TRBD1. The CDR3 has 15 amino acids. Germline assignment: CDR1 MDHEN and CDR2 SYDVKM. Trimming cost V 6 bases and J 2 bases; bases outside gene matches: 5. The CDR3 DNA sequence: TGTGCCAGCAGAAAGGACAGGGGGCGTCAAGAGACCCAGTACTTC. Translating gives CASRKDRGRQETQYF.

J is TRBJ1-4 and V is TRBV6-5; tentatively, D is TRBD1 (5 bases). Germline V gene sequence: CDR1 MNHEY, CDR2 SVGAGI. The germline V and J ends were trimmed by 1 base and 0 bases, with 9 bases remaining between them. This CDR3 is 16 amino acids long. CDR3 in amino acids: CASSYYRRATNEKLFF. For the CDR3, the DNA is TGTGCCAGCAGTTACTACCGCAGGGCAACTAATGAAAAACTGTTTTTT.

The chain links TRBV28 to TRBJ1-2; maybe TRBD1 (5 bases). CDR1 MDHEN and CDR2 SYDVKM come from the germline V gene. CDR3 length: 19 residues. The V gene lost 5 bases and the J gene lost 0 bases, with 25 bases spanning the gap. This CDR3 is CASSGVIAHRDRANYGYTF. The CDR3 region has the DNA TGTGCCAGCAGTGGGGTAATCGCGCACCGGGACCGAGCTAACTATGGCTACACCTTC.

Note on this clone: Other DNA sequences in this specimen translate into the identical CDR3. This sequence joins TRBV3-1 (or the pseudogene TRBV3-2) and TRBJ1-3; the D is unclear. CDR1 is LGHDT, CDR2 YNNKEL, per germline (reference sequence). Trimming shortened V by 1 base and J by 3 bases, and 7 bases separated the two germline ends. This CDR3 has 14 amino acids. CDR3 protein: CASSQGGFGNTIYF. The CDR3 DNA sequence: TGTGCCAGCAGCCAAGGGGGTTTTGGAAACACCATATATTTT.

This clone came up a few times. The chain couples TRBV18 to TRBJ1-6; no clear D gene. Germline lookup yields CDR1 KGHSH and CDR2 LQKENI. Between the trimmed V and J ends, which lost 6 bases and 9 bases, there was a span of 12 bases. The CDR3 sequence is 13 residues long. The DNA for the CDR3 is TGTGCCAGCTCTCTTACCCTCAGTTCACCCCTCCACTTT. Protein product: CASSLTLSSPLHF.

The V call is TRBV19, the J call TRBJ2-3; 7 bases map to TRBD2. V dropped 2 bases and J dropped 5; count of bases not matched to a gene: 7. The CDR3 loop spans 15 amino acids. Per the germline V gene, CDR1 is LNHDA and CDR2 is SQIVND (reference sequence). The CDR3, as DNA: TGTGCCAGTAGTATAACGGCTAGCGGTGGAGATACGCAGTATTTT. As protein: CASSITASGGDTQYF. Complete variable domain (other parts from reference TRBV19 and TRBJ2-3): DGGITQSPKYLFRKEGQNVTLSCEQNLNHDAMYWYRQDPGQGLRLIYYSQIVNDFQKGDIAEGYSVSREKKESFPLTVTSAQKNPTAFYLCASSITASGGDTQYFGPGTRLTVL.

This chain uses TRBV19 with TRBJ1-5, with D possibly matching TRBD1 (5 bases). CDR3 length: 16 amino acids. Trimming left V 6 bases short and J 5 bases short, with 20 bases between. Germline lookup yields CDR1 LNHDA and CDR2 SQIVND (reference sequence). The CDR3 coding sequence is TGTGCCAGTAGCCGAAGACGGGACTCGGCGGATCAGCCCCAGCATTTT. Protein: CASSRRRDSADQPQHF. The full variable domain, with the rest looked up from reference TRBV19 and TRBJ1-5, is DGGITQSPKYLFRKEGQNVTLSCEQNLNHDAMYWYRQDPGQGLRLIYYSQIVNDFQKGDIAEGYSVSREKKESFPLTVTSAQKNPTAFYLCASSRRRDSADQPQHFGDGTRLSIL.

The rearrangement uses TRBV5-1 and TRBJ1-3; TRBD1 is a possible D gene (5 bases). V shed 2 bases and J shed 13 bases, with 22 bases lying between them. Germline CDR1 is SGHRS and CDR2 is YFSETQ. CDR3 size: 15 residues. The DNA for the CDR3 is TGCGCCAGCAGCTTAACCGCGGGACCCCCGGGCGGAATATATTTT. This sequence encodes CASSLTAGPPGGIYF.

V usage is TRBV3-1 (or the pseudogene TRBV3-2) and J usage is TRBJ2-1; 14 positions agree with TRBD2. V dropped 8 bases and J dropped 6; count of bases not matched to a gene: 6. Germline V lookup: CDR1 LGHDT, CDR2 YNNKEL (reference sequence). This CDR3 is 15 amino acids long. In nucleotides, the CDR3 is TGTGCCAGCGCAGGGACTAGCGGGGGCCGCAATGAGCAGTTCTTC. Protein: CASAGTSGGRNEQFF.

This clone was recorded only once. The rearrangement links TRBV5-6 to TRBJ2-7; D may be TRBD1 (5 bases). The V and J ends lost 6 bases and 1 base respectively, with 11 bases between them. Germline-derived CDR1 and CDR2 are SGHDT and YYEEEE. This CDR3 is built from 13 residues. The CDR3 sequence is CASTRVTSYEQYF. CDR3 nucleotides: TGTGCCAGCACCAGGGTGACGTCCTACGAGCAGTACTTC.

This clone was seen just once. The V gene is TRBV19, the J gene TRBJ1-4; the D is unclear. The length of the CDR3 is 16 residues. The V gene lost 3 bases and the J gene lost 2 bases, with 13 bases spanning the gap. From germline, CDR1 is LNHDA and CDR2 SQIVND (reference sequence). For the CDR3, the DNA is TGTGCCAGTAGTATCGATAGCAGTGGTACTAATGAAAAACTGTTTTTT. Translated, it gives CASSIDSSGTNEKLFF. Filled out from reference TRBV19 and TRBJ1-4, the complete variable domain reads DGGITQSPKYLFRKEGQNVTLSCEQNLNHDAMYWYRQDPGQGLRLIYYSQIVNDFQKGDIAEGYSVSREKKESFPLTVTSAQKNPTAFYLCASSIDSSGTNEKLFFGSGTQLSVL.

V gene TRBV19 combines with J gene TRBJ2-7; 9 bases align to TRBD1. The J segment lost 4 bases and the V segment lost 5 bases, leaving 9 bases of the junction unmatched. The CDR3 has 15 amino acids. Germline CDR1 reads LNHDA; CDR2 reads SQIVND (reference sequence). The CDR3 DNA sequence: TGTGCCAGTAGTCCCTCGGGACAGGGTTTTTACGAGCAGTACTTC. Encoded protein: CASSPSGQGFYEQYF. Full variable domain (outside the CDR3, taken from reference TRBV19 and TRBJ2-7): DGGITQSPKYLFRKEGQNVTLSCEQNLNHDAMYWYRQDPGQGLRLIYYSQIVNDFQKGDIAEGYSVSREKKESFPLTVTSAQKNPTAFYLCASSPSGQGFYEQYFGPGTRLTVT.

The rearrangement uses TRBV18 and TRBJ1-3; 7 bases are a match to TRBD1. Per the germline V gene, CDR1 is KGHSH and CDR2 is LQKENI. The CDR3 is made up of 15 amino acids. Germline trimming cut 3 bases from V and 0 bases from J; bases unmatched to any gene: 2. CDR3 protein: CASSPGQTSGNTIYF. The CDR3 DNA sequence: TGTGCCAGCTCACCGGGACAGACCTCTGGAAACACCATATATTTT. Full variable domain (remainder filled in from reference TRBV18 and TRBJ1-3): NAGVMQNPRHLVRRRGQEARLRCSPMKGHSHVYWYRQLPEEGLKFMVYLQKENIIDESGMPKERFSAEFPKEGPSILRIQQVVRGDSAAYFCASSPGQTSGNTIYFGEGSWLTVV.

The chain recombines TRBV5-6 with TRBJ1-1; D possibly corresponds to TRBD1 (5 bases). Trimming stripped 7 bases from V and 5 bases from J, with 15 bases between. This CDR3 contains 13 residues. Germline values: CDR1 SGHDT, CDR2 YYEEEE. The CDR3 spells CASHPGVITEAFF. The CDR3 nucleotides are TGTGCCAGCCACCCGGGGGTAATAACTGAAGCTTTCTTT.

The chain couples TRBV3-1 (or the pseudogene TRBV3-2) to TRBJ2-1; D is undetermined. The length of the CDR3 is 15 residues. The V end was cut by 1 base, the J end by 10 bases, with 17 bases between. Looked up from germline, CDR1 is LGHDT and CDR2 is YNNKEL (reference sequence). CDR3 nucleotides: TGTGCCAGCAGCCAAGGACGTTGGCCGGTAGAGGAGCAGTTCTTC. It codes for CASSQGRWPVEEQFF.

V and J are TRBV5-4 and TRBJ1-3; the D is unclear. Trimming shortened V by 0 bases and J by 0 bases, and 4 bases separated the two germline ends. The CDR3 has 14 amino acids. Germline loops: CDR1 SGHNT, CDR2 YYREEE (reference sequence). The CDR3 DNA reads TGTGCCAGCAGCTTGGACAGCTCTGGAAACACCATATATTTT. This sequence encodes CASSLDSSGNTIYF.

This sequence joins TRBV6-2 or TRBV6-3 and TRBJ1-4; no clear D gene. There are 14 residues in the CDR3. Germline CDR1 and CDR2: MNHEY and SVGEGT. The V and J ends lost 3 bases and 7 bases respectively, with 12 bases between them. The CDR3 region is CASSYGRLAEKLFF. The CDR3 region has the DNA TGTGCCAGCAGTTATGGAAGACTCGCTGAAAAACTGTTTTTT.

The V and J genes are TRBV5-1 and TRBJ1-3, with 7 bases fitting TRBD1. Germline-derived CDR1 and CDR2 are SGHRS and YFSETQ. This CDR3 has 16 residues. Germline trimming cut 5 bases from V and 5 bases from J; bases unmatched to any gene: 13. CDR3 residues: CASRPTGAGLRNTIYF. CDR3 DNA sequence: TGCGCCAGCAGGCCCACAGGGGCAGGCCTTCGAAACACCATATATTTT.